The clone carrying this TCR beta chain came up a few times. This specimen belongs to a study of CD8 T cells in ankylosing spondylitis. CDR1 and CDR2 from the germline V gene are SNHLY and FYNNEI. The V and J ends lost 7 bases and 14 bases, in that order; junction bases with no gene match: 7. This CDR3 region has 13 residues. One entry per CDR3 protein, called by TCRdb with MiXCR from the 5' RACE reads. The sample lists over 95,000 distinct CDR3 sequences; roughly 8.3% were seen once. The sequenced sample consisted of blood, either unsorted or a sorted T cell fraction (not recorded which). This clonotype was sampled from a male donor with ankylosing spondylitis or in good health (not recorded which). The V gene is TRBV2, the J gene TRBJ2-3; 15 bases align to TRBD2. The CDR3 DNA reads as TGTGCCAGCACGGGACTAGCGGGGGGTCCACGGTATTTT. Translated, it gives CASTGLAGGPRYF.